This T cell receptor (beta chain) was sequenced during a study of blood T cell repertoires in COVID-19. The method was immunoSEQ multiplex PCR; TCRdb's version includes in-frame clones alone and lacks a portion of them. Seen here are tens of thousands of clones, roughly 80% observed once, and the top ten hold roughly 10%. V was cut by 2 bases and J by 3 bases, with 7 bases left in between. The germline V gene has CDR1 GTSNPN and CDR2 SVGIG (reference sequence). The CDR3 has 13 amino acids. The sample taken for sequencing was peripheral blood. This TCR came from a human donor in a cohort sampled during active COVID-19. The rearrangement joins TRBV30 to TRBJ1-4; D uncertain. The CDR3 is CAWSTTSNEKLFF. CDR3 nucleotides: TGTGCCTGGAGTACAACATCTAATGAAAAACTGTTTTTT. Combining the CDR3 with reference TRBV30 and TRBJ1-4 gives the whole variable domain SQTIHQWPATLVQPVGSPLSLECTVEGTSNPNLYWYRQAAGRGLQLLFYSVGIGQISSEVPQNLSASRPQDRQFILSSKKLLLSDSGFYLCAWSTTSNEKLFFGSGTQLSVL.